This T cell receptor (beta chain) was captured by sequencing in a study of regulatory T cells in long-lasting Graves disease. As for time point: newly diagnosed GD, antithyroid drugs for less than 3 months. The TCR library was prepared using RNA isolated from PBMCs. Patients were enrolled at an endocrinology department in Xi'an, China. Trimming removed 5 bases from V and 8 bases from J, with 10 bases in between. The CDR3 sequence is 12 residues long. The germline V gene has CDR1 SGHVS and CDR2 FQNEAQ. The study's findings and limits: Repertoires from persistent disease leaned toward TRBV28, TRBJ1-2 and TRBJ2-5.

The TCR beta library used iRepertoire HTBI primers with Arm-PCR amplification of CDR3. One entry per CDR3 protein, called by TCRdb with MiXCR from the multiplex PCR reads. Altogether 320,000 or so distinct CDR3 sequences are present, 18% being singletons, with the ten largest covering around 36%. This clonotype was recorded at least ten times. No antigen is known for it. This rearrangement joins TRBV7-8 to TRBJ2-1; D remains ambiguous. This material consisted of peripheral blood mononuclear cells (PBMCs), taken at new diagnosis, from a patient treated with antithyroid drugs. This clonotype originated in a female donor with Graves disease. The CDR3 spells CASSDTTDEQFF. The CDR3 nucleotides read TGTGCCAGCAGCGACACTACGGATGAGCAGTTCTTC.